This T cell receptor beta chain stems from a study of blood T cell repertoires in COVID-19. Study at large: COVID-19 samples collected from the United States, Italy and Spain covered acute and convalescent phases.

The CDR3 covers 13 residues. V was shortened by 3 bases and J by 4 bases, with 7 bases between the two germline ends. Under the authors' procedure: Reference gene primer amplification gave nucleated cell count estimates. TCRdb keeps only in-frame clones here, not all; method: immunoSEQ multiplex PCR. V and J calls and clone size are given by that table; D and trimming were obtained from the DNA. In the table there are roughly 100,000 clones, roughly 83% of which are singletons. This TCR was recovered from a woman over 75 with active or convalescent COVID-19. The sample taken for sequencing was peripheral blood. The rearrangement uses TRBV12-3 or TRBV12-4 and TRBJ1-5, with a weak D call TRBD1 (5 bases). The CDR3 sequence: CASSLTDNQPQHF. CDR3 nucleotide sequence: TGTGCCAGCAGTTTGACAGATAATCAGCCCCAGCATTTT.